What follows are 21 T cell receptor beta chains derived from one specimen sequenced in a study of blood T cell repertoires in COVID-19. Profiling relied on immunoSEQ multiplex PCR, and the TCRdb table lists in-frame clones only, not all of them. The table shows more than 80,000 clones, with over 75% occurring only once. Sequenced input: peripheral blood. These receptor sequences come from a woman in her sixties or seventies with acute or convalescent COVID-19.

The rearrangement joins TRBV18 to TRBJ1-5, with D possibly being TRBD1 (6 bases). Trimming shortened V by 5 bases and J by 6 bases, and 17 bases separated the two germline ends. CDR3 length equals 15 residues. Germline assignment: CDR1 KGHSH and CDR2 LQKENI. CDR3 bases: TGTGCCAGCTCAGCTTCACAGGGTAGGGGTCAGCCCCAGCATTTT. It is translated as CASSASQGRGQPQHF.

This chain links TRBV3-1 (or the pseudogene TRBV3-2) with TRBJ1-2, with 7 bases aligning to TRBD1. CDR1 and CDR2 (germline): LGHDT, YNNKEL (reference sequence). This CDR3 spans 16 amino acids. The J segment lost 2 bases and the V segment lost 4 bases, leaving 10 bases of the junction unmatched. The CDR3 coding sequence is TGTGCCAGCAGCCCCCGACAGGGCCCGGGGAACTATGGCTACACCTTC. Its protein is CASSPRQGPGNYGYTF.

This rearrangement joins TRBV5-5 to TRBJ2-3, with 8 bases identical to TRBD1. CDR3 length equals 17 residues. Trimming at V came to 1 base and at J to 3 bases, leaving 10 bases not matched to a gene. In germline, CDR1 is SGHKS, CDR2 YYEKEE (reference sequence). CDR3 sequence reads: CASSLQSGQGSTDTQYF. In nucleotides, the CDR3 is TGTGCCAGCAGCTTGCAGTCAGGACAGGGATCGACAGATACGCAGTATTTT.

The chain is built from TRBV5-1 and TRBJ2-2; a possible D gene is TRBD1 (5 bases). V lost 5 bases, J lost 5 bases, and 13 bases lay in between. Germline-derived CDR1 and CDR2 are SGHRS and YFSETQ. The CDR3 totals 14 residues. CDR3: CASSFQGGTGELFF. DNA for the CDR3: TGCGCCAGCAGTTTCCAGGGTGGGACCGGGGAGCTGTTTTTT. Based on the CDR3 plus reference TRBV5-1 and TRBJ2-2, the full variable domain is KAGVTQTPRYLIKTRGQQVTLSCSPISGHRSVSWYQQTPGQGLQFLFEYFSETQRNKGNFPGRFSGRQFSNSRSEMNVSTLELGDSALYLCASSFQGGTGELFFGEGSRLTVL.

This chain joins TRBV19 and TRBJ2-3; the D gene is possibly TRBD2 (5 bases). Germline values: CDR1 LNHDA, CDR2 SQIVND (reference sequence). This CDR3 region has 14 residues. The germline V and J ends were trimmed by 5 bases and 4 bases, with 13 bases remaining between them. For the CDR3, the DNA is TGTGCCAGTAGTTCCCCAGGAGGTGCAGATACGCAGTATTTT. This encodes CASSSPGGADTQYF.

This sequence joins TRBV2 and TRBJ2-5, with 9 bases aligning to TRBD1. Losses at the gene ends were 4 bases for V and 5 bases for J; bases not matched to a gene: 5. The CDR3 runs 14 residues. Germline V gene lookup returns CDR1 SNHLY and CDR2 FYNNEI. The CDR3, as DNA: TGTGCCAGCAGTGGGGACAGGGCACAGGAGACCCAGTACTTC. As protein: CASSGDRAQETQYF.

The rearrangement joins TRBV6-5 to TRBJ2-1; 10 nucleotides align to TRBD2. J gave up 0 bases and V 8 bases, and 1 base lay outside the gene matches. The CDR3 runs 14 residues. In germline, CDR1 is MNHEY, CDR2 SVGAGI. In DNA, the CDR3 is TGTGCCAGCGAGCGGGGGGGCTCCTACAATGAGCAGTTCTTC. It translates to CASERGGSYNEQFF.

This chain connects TRBV7-9 to TRBJ1-3, with D maybe TRBD1 (5 bases). V was cut by 6 bases and J by 1 base, with 13 bases left in between. Germline CDR1 reads SEHNR; CDR2 reads FQNEAQ (reference sequence). There are 15 residues in the CDR3. The CDR3 loop reads CASSPPGNSGNTIYF. The CDR3 DNA reads as TGTGCCAGCAGTCCCCCAGGGAATTCTGGAAACACCATATATTTT.

Points on this clone: The junction does not match germline at one end; this may be a read error. V gene TRBV30 combines with J gene TRBJ1-2; D ambiguous. Germline lookup yields CDR1 GTSNPN and CDR2 SVGIG (reference sequence). This CDR3 is built from 12 residues. CDR3 nucleotide sequence: TGTGCCTGGAGTGGACCTCCGGCACAGAAACTTTTC. As protein: CAWSGPPAQKLF.

This chain joins TRBV28 and TRBJ1-1, with 7 bases fitting TRBD1. The CDR3 is 15 residues long. V dropped 2 bases and J dropped 1; count of bases not matched to a gene: 4. CDR1 and CDR2 (germline): MDHEN, SYDVKM. As DNA, the CDR3 is TGTGCCAGCAGTTTACCGGGGACAGCGAACACTGAAGCTTTCTTT. It yields the protein CASSLPGTANTEAFF.

In DNA form, the CDR3 reads TGTGCCAGCAGCTTAGACAATGGAAACACCATATATTTT. This codes for CASSLDNGNTIYF. The chain joins TRBV13 to TRBJ1-3; no definite D call. The germline gives CDR1 PRHDT, CDR2 FYEKMQ (reference sequence). This CDR3 comprises 13 residues. With 1 base removed from V and 3 bases from J, the gap between germline ends came to 4 bases.

This clone has a handful of counts. The rearrangement links TRBV6-5 to TRBJ2-7; 9 bases match TRBD1. This CDR3 has 14 amino acids. Trimming took 6 bases from V and 5 from J; bases not matched to a gene: 8. CDR1 is MNHEY, CDR2 SVGAGI, per germline. The CDR3 sequence: CASSRDRVPNEQYF. The CDR3 bases are TGTGCCAGCAGCCGGGACAGGGTTCCCAACGAGCAGTACTTC.

This chain connects TRBV5-1 to TRBJ2-7; 13 bases line up with TRBD2. This CDR3 comprises 15 residues. From germline, CDR1 is SGHRS and CDR2 YFSETQ. The J segment lost 2 bases and the V segment lost 4 bases, leaving 3 bases of the junction unmatched. The CDR3 sequence: CASSLGTSGAYEQYF. The CDR3 DNA sequence: TGCGCCAGCAGCCTAGGGACTAGCGGGGCCTACGAGCAGTACTTC.

V is TRBV5-1 and J is TRBJ2-6; no definite D call. V lost 0 bases to trimming and J lost 2 bases, with 6 bases between them. Looked up from germline, CDR1 is SGHRS and CDR2 is YFSETQ. This CDR3 contains 15 residues. CDR3 protein: CASSLDATGANVLTF. CDR3 bases: TGCGCCAGCAGCTTGGATGCTACTGGGGCCAACGTCCTGACTTTC. Full variable domain (rest looked up from reference TRBV5-1 and TRBJ2-6): KAGVTQTPRYLIKTRGQQVTLSCSPISGHRSVSWYQQTPGQGLQFLFEYFSETQRNKGNFPGRFSGRQFSNSRSEMNVSTLELGDSALYLCASSLDATGANVLTFGAGSRLTVL.

The chain has TRBV2 and TRBJ2-3; 7 nucleotides agree with TRBD2. The germline gives CDR1 SNHLY, CDR2 FYNNEI. V shed 6 bases, J shed 2 bases, and the junction held 2 bases outside the gene matches. The CDR3 loop spans 13 amino acids. The CDR3 coding sequence is TGTGCCAGCAGCCGGGACTACACAGATACGCAGTATTTT. It encodes CASSRDYTDTQYF.

This clone was seen a few times. The chain carries TRBV5-1 and TRBJ1-2, with D possibly TRBD1 on 5 matching bases. The germline V gene encodes CDR1 SGHRS and CDR2 YFSETQ. This CDR3 contains 14 residues. V was clipped by 4 bases and J by 0 bases, with 10 bases between them. The CDR3 reads CASSLTVTNYGYTF. CDR3 in DNA: TGCGCCAGCAGCCTGACAGTGACTAACTATGGCTACACCTTC.

The chain is built from TRBV18 and TRBJ2-2; a weak D match, TRBD1 (5 bases). The V gene lost 3 bases and the J gene lost 5 bases, with 10 bases spanning the gap. Germline V CDR1 and CDR2: KGHSH, LQKENI. The CDR3 length is 14 residues. CDR3 bases: TGTGCCAGCTCACCGATCCAGGGAACCGGGGAGCTGTTTTTT. This sequence encodes CASSPIQGTGELFF.

The J gene is TRBJ1-1, the V gene TRBV3-1 (or the pseudogene TRBV3-2); a weak D match, TRBD1 (6 bases). V lost 3 bases and J lost 1, with 9 bases in between. This CDR3 is built from 14 residues. CDR1 and CDR2 from the germline V gene are LGHDT and YNNKEL (reference sequence). CDR3 sequence reads: CASSQQGQNTEAFF. For the CDR3, the DNA is TGTGCCAGCAGCCAGCAGGGGCAGAACACTGAAGCTTTCTTT.

V usage is TRBV12-3 or TRBV12-4 and J usage is TRBJ1-1; D unclear. Trimming removed 5 bases from V and 4 bases from J, with 8 bases in between. This CDR3 has 12 residues. CDR3 bases: TGTGCCAGCAGTCAGTTACGCACTGAAGCTTTCTTT. Encoded protein: CASSQLRTEAFF.

The chain links TRBV6-5 to TRBJ2-7; 9 nucleotides align to TRBD1. The germline V gene has CDR1 MNHEY and CDR2 SVGAGI. This CDR3 is built from 12 residues. Trimming removed 11 bases from V and 7 bases from J; junction bases left unmatched: 9. In DNA form, the CDR3 reads TGTGCCGGACAGGGGCCATCTGAGGAGCAGTACTTC. Amino acids: CAGQGPSEEQYF.

This rearrangement joins TRBV10-1 to TRBJ2-3; 9 bases line up with TRBD2. Germline V gene sequence: CDR1 WNHNN, CDR2 SYGVQD (reference sequence). V was pared by 5 bases and J by 5 bases, with 5 bases of the junction left unmatched. The CDR3 has 14 residues. In nucleotides, the CDR3 is TGCGCCAGCAGTAGGACTAGCGCCGAAGATACGCAGTATTTT. Its translation: CASSRTSAEDTQYF.